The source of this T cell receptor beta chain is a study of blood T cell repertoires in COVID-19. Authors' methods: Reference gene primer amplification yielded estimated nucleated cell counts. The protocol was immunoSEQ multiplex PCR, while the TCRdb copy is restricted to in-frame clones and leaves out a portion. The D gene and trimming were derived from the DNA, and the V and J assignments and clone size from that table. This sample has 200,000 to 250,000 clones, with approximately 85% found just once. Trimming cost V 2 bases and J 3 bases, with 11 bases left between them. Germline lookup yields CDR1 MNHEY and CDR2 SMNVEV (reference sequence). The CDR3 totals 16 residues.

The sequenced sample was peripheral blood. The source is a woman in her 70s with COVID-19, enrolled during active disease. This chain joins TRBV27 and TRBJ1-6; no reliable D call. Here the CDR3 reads CASSLDFRGYNSPLHF. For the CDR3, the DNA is TGTGCCAGCAGTTTAGATTTCAGAGGCTATAATTCACCCCTCCACTTT.